A single sample is the source of the 14 T cell receptor beta chains below, sequenced in a study of regulatory T cells in long-lasting Graves disease. Time point indicated: persistent/refractory GD, antithyroid drugs over 5 years with positive TRAb. Researchers made the TCR library from RNA that was extracted from PBMCs. Combining iRepertoire HTBI primers with Arm-PCR of CDR3 regions, the authors built TCR beta libraries. In TCRdb, the multiplex PCR reads were re-called with MiXCR into one record per CDR3 protein. Of around 510,000 distinct CDR3 sequences listed, about 20% were seen once; the top ten hold 6.5% to 10%. Sequences were derived from peripheral blood mononuclear cells (PBMCs), sampled when the disease was refractory, from a patient treated with antithyroid drugs. Every receptor here comes from a female donor with Graves disease.

There are many counts of this clonotype. This rearrangement joins TRBV24-1 to TRBJ1-4; the match to TRBD1 covers 7 bases. Germline CDR1 and CDR2: KGHDR and SFDVKD. With V trimmed by 9 bases and J by 7 bases, 10 bases remained unmatched. The CDR3 has 14 residues. This CDR3 reads CATPLTGMGEKLFF. CDR3 in DNA: TGTGCCACCCCCCTGACAGGGATGGGTGAAAAACTGTTTTTT.

This clonotype was seen ten or more times. V gene TRBV15 combines with J gene TRBJ1-6, with D possibly matching TRBD1 (5 bases). CDR1 is LNHNV, CDR2 YYDKDF, per germline (reference sequence). CDR3 length equals 15 residues. Trimming removed 0 bases at V and 9 bases at J, with 12 bases between. The CDR3 nucleotides read TGTGCCACCAGCAGAGATCGGGGGTATGGTTCACCCCTCCACTTT. This sequence encodes CATSRDRGYGSPLHF.

J is TRBJ1-5 and V is TRBV28; D gene ambiguous. This CDR3 spans 15 amino acids. V dropped 1 base and J dropped 3 bases, with 10 bases sitting between them. The germline gives CDR1 MDHEN, CDR2 SYDVKM. The CDR3 sequence is CASSLFDGDNQPQHF. In DNA, the CDR3 is TGTGCCAGCAGTTTATTTGACGGGGACAATCAGCCCCAGCATTTT. Using reference TRBV28 and TRBJ1-5 for the parts outside the CDR3, the full variable domain is DVKVTQSSRYLVKRTGEKVFLECVQDMDHENMFWYRQDPGLGLRLIYFSYDVKMKEKGDIPEGYSVSREKKERFSLILESASTNQTSMYLCASSLFDGDNQPQHFGDGTRLSIL.

This clonotype was detected many times. This chain joins TRBV11-2 and TRBJ2-2; unclear D gene. The CDR3 covers 12 residues. CDR1 and CDR2 from the germline V gene are SGHAT and FQNNGV. The V gene lost 5 bases and the J gene lost 2 bases, with 3 bases spanning the gap. The CDR3 loop is CASSRNTGELFF. CDR3 nucleotide sequence: TGTGCCAGCAGCCGAAACACCGGGGAGCTGTTTTTT.

The count of this clonotype is one. This may be a read error: a much more frequent sequence differs by one nucleotide. The rearrangement uses TRBV29-1 and TRBJ1-2; D uncertain. This CDR3 is built from 14 residues. Germline values: CDR1 SQVTM, CDR2 ANQGSEA. DNA for the CDR3: TGCAGCGTTGAAGATCCGGCGGAAGGCTATGGCCACACCTTC. It specifies CSVEDPAEGYGHTF. The variable domain in full, completed from reference TRBV29-1 and TRBJ1-2, reads SAVISQKPSRDICQRGTSLTIQCQVDSQVTMMFWYRQQPGQSLTLIATANQGSEATYESGFVIDKFPISRPNLTFSTLTVSNMSPEDSSIYLCSVEDPAEGYGHTFGSGTRLTVV.

Many counts were recorded for this clonotype. The rearrangement links TRBV3-1 to TRBJ1-6; 9 positions agree with TRBD1. This CDR3 has 17 residues. Losses at the gene ends were 0 bases for V and 8 bases for J; bases not matched to a gene: 8. CDR1 and CDR2 from the germline V gene are LGHDT and YNNKEL (reference sequence). The chain's CDR3 is CASSQETRDRDDSPLHF. In DNA form, the CDR3 reads TGTGCCAGCAGCCAAGAAACAAGGGACAGGGATGATTCACCCCTCCACTTT.

At least ten counts were recorded for this clonotype. The gene calls are TRBV24-1 and TRBJ1-5; the D gene is possibly TRBD1 (5 bases). Trimming shortened V by 5 bases and J by 7 bases, and 14 bases separated the two germline ends. This CDR3 region has 14 residues. Germline V gives CDR1 KGHDR, CDR2 SFDVKD. The CDR3 region has the DNA TGTGCCACCAGTGGCTACGGAGGGGAGCAGCCCCAGCATTTT. Its translation is CATSGYGGEQPQHF.

The rearrangement uses TRBV20-1 and TRBJ1-5; weak D call: TRBD1 (6 bases). From germline, CDR1 is DFQATT and CDR2 SNEGSKA (reference sequence). CDR3 size: 13 residues. Trimming pared 7 bases from V and 0 bases from J, leaving 10 bases between. The CDR3 coding sequence is TGCAGTGTGGCGACAGGTAGCAATCAGCCCCAGCATTTT. Protein: CSVATGSNQPQHF.

This chain connects TRBV19 to TRBJ1-5, with D hard to call. Germline values: CDR1 LNHDA, CDR2 SQIVND (reference sequence). V was cut by 7 bases and J by 5 bases, with 18 bases left in between. The length of the CDR3 is 15 residues. The CDR3 region is CASTTAPEGHQPQHF. For the CDR3, the DNA is TGTGCCAGTACGACGGCTCCGGAGGGCCATCAGCCCCAGCATTTT.

This clonotype was seen many times. This chain connects TRBV7-8 to TRBJ1-2; no firm D call. Germline-derived CDR1 and CDR2 are SGHVS and FQNEAQ. Trimming removed 1 base from V and 2 bases from J, with 8 bases in between. The CDR3 extends over 14 amino acids. CDR3: CASSLVGLNYGYTF. CDR3 in DNA: TGTGCCAGCAGCTTAGTCGGACTAAACTATGGCTACACCTTC.

The V gene is TRBV7-6, the J gene TRBJ2-7, with D perhaps matching TRBD1 or TRBD2 (5 bases each). The ends were cut back, 0 bases at V and 7 bases at J, with 10 bases in the middle. Per the germline V gene, CDR1 is SGHVS and CDR2 is FNYEAQ. The CDR3 has 13 residues. This CDR3 is CASSLAGTVEQYF. DNA for the CDR3: TGTGCCAGCAGCTTAGCTGGGACGGTTGAGCAGTACTTC.

The chain has TRBV5-6 and TRBJ2-1, with no clear D. From germline, CDR1 is SGHDT and CDR2 YYEEEE. The CDR3 is 12 residues long. Between the trimmed V and J ends, which lost 4 bases and 6 bases, there was a span of 8 bases. The CDR3 DNA sequence: TGTGCCAGCAGCAATCGGATCAATGAGCAGTTCTTC. This gives the protein CASSNRINEQFF.

This chain uses TRBV4-2 with TRBJ1-2; possible D gene TRBD1, 6 bases. The length of the CDR3 is 15 residues. Germline V lookup: CDR1 LGHNA, CDR2 YNFKEQ. V lost 0 bases and J 4 bases, leaving 12 bases between the germline ends. The CDR3 sequence: CASSQELAGAYGYTF. DNA for the CDR3: TGTGCCAGCAGCCAAGAATTGGCAGGGGCCTATGGCTACACCTTC.

This clonotype was observed many times. The chain has TRBV11-2 and TRBJ1-1, with 8 bases identical to TRBD1. Trimming took 2 bases from V and 10 from J; bases not matched to a gene: 21. The CDR3 totals 18 residues. Germline-derived CDR1 and CDR2 are SGHAT and FQNNGV. The CDR3, as DNA: TGTGCCAGCAGCTTAAATGAATACCAGATCGGACAGGGAGGTCGAGCTTTCTTT. This codes for CASSLNEYQIGQGGRAFF.